A selection of T cell receptor beta chains follows, all from one sample in a study of blood T cell repertoires in COVID-19. Generated by immunoSEQ multiplex PCR, the TCRdb table keeps only in-frame clones and is missing some. Among fewer than 40,000 clones listed, about 90% were seen once. Sequencing was carried out using peripheral blood. The receptor set was obtained from a human donor in a cohort sampled during active COVID-19. Each CDR3 is given with its conserved first and last residue. A D gene is named only where the DNA matches it firmly. Size values are once, few and many counts, or a class for expanded clones, and some rows have none.

v_call: TRBV5-1
j_call: TRBJ2-5
d_call: TRBD2
clone_size: .
cdr3_aa: CASSLGLAETQYF
cdr3_nt: TGCGCCAGCAGCTTGGGACTAGCAGAGACCCAGTACTTC

v_call: TRBV11-2
j_call: TRBJ1-1
d_call: .
clone_size: once
cdr3_aa: CASRGALDVTEAFF
cdr3_nt: TGTGCCAGCAGGGGGGCTCTAGACGTAACTGAAGCTTTCTTT

v_call: TRBV18
j_call: TRBJ2-2
d_call: .
clone_size: .
cdr3_aa: CASRTGQGNTGELFF
cdr3_nt: TGTGCCAGCCGAACGGGACAAGGAAACACCGGGGAGCTGTTTTTT

v_call: TRBV2
j_call: TRBJ2-1
d_call: .
clone_size: once
cdr3_aa: CASSGTRGYNEQFF
cdr3_nt: TGTGCCAGCAGTGGGACAAGGGGTTACAATGAGCAGTTCTTC

v_call: TRBV4-1
j_call: TRBJ2-1
d_call: TRBD2
clone_size: .
cdr3_aa: CASSQVASGIYNEQFF
cdr3_nt: TGCGCCAGCAGCCAAGTGGCTAGCGGGATCTACAATGAGCAGTTCTTC

v_call: TRBV23-1
j_call: TRBJ1-6
d_call: .
clone_size: .
cdr3_aa: CASSLCRSYTYNSPLHF
cdr3_nt: TGCGCCAGCAGTCTCTGCAGAAGTTACACCTATAATTCACCCCTCCACTTT

v_call: TRBV5-1
j_call: TRBJ1-2
d_call: .
clone_size: .
cdr3_aa: CASSLLTDKNYGYTF
cdr3_nt: TGCGCCAGCAGCCTACTGACAGACAAGAACTATGGCTACACCTTC

v_call: TRBV3-1/TRBV3-2
j_call: TRBJ1-2
d_call: TRBD1
clone_size: .
cdr3_aa: CASSPWDRENYGYTF
cdr3_nt: TGTGCCAGCAGCCCTTGGGACAGAGAAAACTATGGCTACACCTTC

v_call: TRBV6-5
j_call: TRBJ2-3
d_call: .
clone_size: .
cdr3_aa: CASSYSGPTDTQYF
cdr3_nt: TGTGCCAGCAGTTACTCGGGGCCCACAGATACGCAGTATTTT

v_call: TRBV7-9
j_call: TRBJ2-5
d_call: .
clone_size: .
cdr3_aa: CASSLGTGFGQETQYF
cdr3_nt: TGTGCCAGCAGCTTAGGTACAGGGTTTGGCCAAGAGACCCAGTACTTC

v_call: TRBV5-6
j_call: TRBJ1-2
d_call: .
clone_size: .
cdr3_aa: CASSWGKGRSYGYTF
cdr3_nt: TGTGCCAGCAGCTGGGGAAAGGGGCGCTCGTATGGCTACACCTTC

v_call: TRBV24-1
j_call: TRBJ1-2
d_call: .
clone_size: .
cdr3_aa: CATSDGIGSGYGYTF
cdr3_nt: TGTGCCACCAGTGATGGGATCGGAAGCGGTTATGGCTACACCTTC

v_call: TRBV7-9
j_call: TRBJ2-2
d_call: TRBD2
clone_size: .
cdr3_aa: CASSLALAGTGELFF
cdr3_nt: TGTGCCAGCAGCTTAGCACTAGCGGGAACCGGGGAGCTGTTTTTT

v_call: TRBV20-1
j_call: TRBJ1-1
d_call: .
clone_size: .
cdr3_aa: CGGEGGAEAFF
cdr3_nt: TGCGGGGGTGAGGGGGGGGCTGAAGCTTTCTTT

v_call: TRBV19
j_call: TRBJ1-5
d_call: TRBD1
clone_size: .
cdr3_aa: CASSKDRGLRGNQPQHF
cdr3_nt: TGTGCCAGTAGTAAGGACAGGGGCTTAAGAGGAAATCAGCCCCAGCATTTT

v_call: TRBV23-1
j_call: TRBJ1-1
d_call: TRBD1
clone_size: .
cdr3_aa: CASSPAQGMNTEAFF
cdr3_nt: TGCGCCAGCAGTCCAGCACAGGGGATGAACACTGAAGCTTTCTTT

v_call: TRBV6-2/TRBV6-3
j_call: TRBJ1-5
d_call: .
clone_size: .
cdr3_aa: CASSYVDRLNYDQPQHF
cdr3_nt: TGTGCCAGCAGTTACGTCGACAGGCTAAACTACGATCAGCCCCAGCATTTT

v_call: TRBV7-8
j_call: TRBJ1-5
d_call: TRBD1
clone_size: .
cdr3_aa: CASSLWTGKDQPQHF
cdr3_nt: TGTGCCAGCAGCTTATGGACAGGCAAGGATCAGCCCCAGCATTTT